One and the same sample provided the 3 T cell receptor beta chains below, sequenced in a study of T cell responses to AZD1222 COVID-19 vaccine. The table came from immunoSEQ multiplex PCR; TCRdb's copy has only in-frame clones and leaves some out. The sample carries tens of thousands of clones, less than 85% recorded once. This specimen consisted of peripheral blood, obtained on day 0 of AZD1222 vaccination. These receptors were obtained from an adult in good health.

This chain connects TRBV3-1 (or the pseudogene TRBV3-2) to TRBJ2-2, with 8 positions matching TRBD2. CDR1 is LGHDT, CDR2 YNNKEL, per germline (reference sequence). With V trimmed by 4 bases and J by 4 bases, 8 bases remained unmatched. This CDR3 is built from 16 residues. CDR3 nucleotide sequence: TGTGCCAGCAGCCCCGGGGGCGGGGGGCTCACCGGGGAGCTGTTTTTT. Its translation is CASSPGGGGLTGELFF.

V gene TRBV5-1 combines with J gene TRBJ2-7; 7 bases map to TRBD2. V shed 2 bases and J 3 bases; nucleotides not matched to a gene: 5. The germline V gene encodes CDR1 SGHRS and CDR2 YFSETQ. CDR3 length: 14 residues. The CDR3 is CASSFRGEDYEQYF. The CDR3 bases are TGCGCCAGCAGCTTCCGGGGGGAAGACTACGAGCAGTACTTC.

The chain links TRBV19 to TRBJ1-3, with D possibly matching TRBD1 (5 bases). V lost 10 bases and J lost 0, with 19 bases in between. CDR3 length equals 16 residues. The V gene's germline CDR1 is LNHDA and CDR2 SQIVND (reference sequence). The CDR3 nucleotides read TGTGCCACCTTCGGAGGGGCAGGGCCCTCTGGAAACACCATATATTTT. Encoded protein: CATFGGAGPSGNTIYF.